The 13 T cell receptor beta chains in this list originate from one sample, sequenced in a study of cytomegalovirus exposure and HLA in healthy donors. With 60 Vbeta and 13 Jbeta primers, the PCR was carried out. This table comes from immunoSEQ multiplex PCR, and its TCRdb copy is limited to in-frame clones, with some not included. Its table records roughly 77,000 clones. Sample: PBMCs. These receptors came from a man in his thirties or forties in good health and CMV-seronegative.

J is TRBJ2-5 and V is TRBV7-2; tentatively, D is TRBD2 (5 bases). CDR1 is SGHTA, CDR2 FQGNSA, per germline. This CDR3 is 15 amino acids long. The V end lost 1 base, the J end lost 5 bases, and 14 bases lay between the germline ends. The chain's CDR3 is CASSLDTGLGETQYF. CDR3 bases: TGTGCCAGCAGCTTAGATACGGGATTGGGGGAGACCCAGTACTTC.

V gene TRBV7-3 combines with J gene TRBJ2-3; tentative D call: TRBD1 (5 bases). The germline CDR1 and CDR2 sequences are SGHTA and FQGTGA. The CDR3 has 14 residues. Trimming removed 5 bases from V and 6 bases from J, with 15 bases in between. Here the CDR3 reads CASSLQGSSDTQYF. For the CDR3, the DNA is TGTGCCAGCAGCCTCCAGGGCTCTTCGGATACGCAGTATTTT.

CDR3 coding DNA: TGTGCCAGCAGTTACTATCCGACAGGTAATCAGCCCCAGCATTTT. Its translation is CASSYYPTGNQPQHF. The V and J genes are TRBV6-5 and TRBJ1-5; a weak D match, TRBD1 (6 bases). In germline, CDR1 is MNHEY, CDR2 SVGAGI. The V end was cut by 1 base, the J end by 4 bases, with 11 bases between. CDR3 size: 15 residues.

The J gene is TRBJ2-3, the V gene TRBV6-1; 7 bases line up with TRBD2. Germline values: CDR1 MNHNS, CDR2 SASEGT. The CDR3 runs 14 residues. V trimming: 7 bases; J trimming: 2 bases; junction bases outside the gene matches: 6. CDR3 sequence (DNA): TGTGCCAGCACTTTCCTAGCGGACACAGATACGCAGTATTTT. It encodes CASTFLADTDTQYF.

The gene calls are TRBV29-1 and TRBJ2-3, with 16 bases matching TRBD2. Germline trimming cut 5 bases from V and 0 bases from J; bases unmatched to any gene: 8. CDR1 SQVTM and CDR2 ANQGSEA come from the germline V gene. The CDR3 has 18 residues. The CDR3 reads CSVTGTSGGVISTDTQYF. The CDR3 DNA follows: TGCAGCGTTACCGGGACTAGCGGGGGGGTGATCAGCACAGATACGCAGTATTTT.

CDR3 in amino acids: CASSLDPQGLIGNTIYF. The CDR3 coding sequence is TGCGCCAGCAGCTTGGACCCACAGGGACTAATCGGAAACACCATATATTTT. J is TRBJ1-3 and V is TRBV5-1, with a tentative D call TRBD1 (6 bases). The CDR3 has 17 residues. Trimming took off 0 bases at V and 4 bases at J, with 17 bases between the two ends. Germline CDR1 is SGHRS and CDR2 is YFSETQ. The entire variable domain, with the rest obtained from reference TRBV5-1 and TRBJ1-3, is as follows: KAGVTQTPRYLIKTRGQQVTLSCSPISGHRSVSWYQQTPGQGLQFLFEYFSETQRNKGNFPGRFSGRQFSNSRSEMNVSTLELGDSALYLCASSLDPQGLIGNTIYFGEGSWLTVV.

This chain joins TRBV6-6 and TRBJ1-4; weak D call: TRBD1 (6 bases). This CDR3 region has 16 residues. Germline CDR1 and CDR2: MNHNY and SVGAGI (reference sequence). V was shortened by 7 bases and J by 3 bases, with 18 bases between the two germline ends. CDR3 bases: TGTGCCAGCACTAAGGGGGAACCGAGTGCTAATGAAAAACTGTTTTTT. Its translation is CASTKGEPSANEKLFF.

The chain couples TRBV7-9 to TRBJ2-3, with a possible D match to TRBD1 (6 bases). Per the germline V gene, CDR1 is SEHNR and CDR2 is FQNEAQ (reference sequence). The CDR3 spans 14 residues. Trimming pared 3 bases from V and 2 bases from J, leaving 9 bases between. CDR3 bases: TGTGCCAGCAGCTTTGACAGGAACACAGATACGCAGTATTTT. This translates into CASSFDRNTDTQYF.

The J gene is TRBJ2-7, the V gene TRBV6-5, with a weak D call TRBD2 (5 bases). The CDR3 is 15 residues long. Germline CDR1 and CDR2: MNHEY and SVGAGI. V lost 0 bases, J lost 0 bases, and 9 bases lay in between. CDR3 coding DNA: TGTGCCAGCAGTTACTCAGAGGGTTACTCCTACGAGCAGTACTTC. Translating it yields CASSYSEGYSYEQYF.

The chain uses TRBV4-2 and TRBJ2-7; possibly TRBD1 for D (6 bases). CDR3 size: 13 residues. V lost 0 bases and J 6 bases, leaving 9 bases between the germline ends. Germline CDR1 is LGHNA and CDR2 is YNFKEQ. The CDR3 DNA reads as TGTGCCAGCAGCCAAGATCTAGGGGGCGAGCAGTACTTC. It codes for CASSQDLGGEQYF.

The V and J genes are TRBV27 and TRBJ1-5; 8 bases are shared with TRBD1. Germline V lookup: CDR1 MNHEY, CDR2 SMNVEV (reference sequence). The length of the CDR3 is 17 residues. V was pared by 7 bases and J by 3 bases, with 14 bases of the junction left unmatched. The CDR3 region is CASNSGQGNYYNQPQHF. CDR3 in DNA: TGTGCCAGCAACTCAGGACAGGGAAACTATTACAATCAGCCCCAGCATTTT.

The rearrangement joins TRBV29-1 to TRBJ1-1; 7 nucleotides match TRBD1. Trimming at V came to 6 bases and at J to 0 bases, leaving 7 bases not matched to a gene. This CDR3 region has 14 residues. Germline V lookup: CDR1 SQVTM, CDR2 ANQGSEA. The CDR3 protein is CSVSGTEMNTEAFF. DNA for the CDR3: TGCAGCGTCTCCGGGACAGAGATGAACACTGAAGCTTTCTTT. Full variable domain (remainder filled in from reference TRBV29-1 and TRBJ1-1): SAVISQKPSRDICQRGTSLTIQCQVDSQVTMMFWYRQQPGQSLTLIATANQGSEATYESGFVIDKFPISRPNLTFSTLTVSNMSPEDSSIYLCSVSGTEMNTEAFFGQGTRLTVV.

The V gene is TRBV4-1, the J gene TRBJ1-1; no clear D gene. The germline CDR1 and CDR2 sequences are MGHRA and YSYEKL. The CDR3 has 18 amino acids. Trimming removed 1 base from V and 4 bases from J, with 22 bases in between. The CDR3 loop reads CASSQGFGGGPSGTEAFF. The DNA for the CDR3 is TGCGCCAGCAGCCAAGGGTTTGGAGGAGGGCCCAGTGGCACTGAAGCTTTCTTT.